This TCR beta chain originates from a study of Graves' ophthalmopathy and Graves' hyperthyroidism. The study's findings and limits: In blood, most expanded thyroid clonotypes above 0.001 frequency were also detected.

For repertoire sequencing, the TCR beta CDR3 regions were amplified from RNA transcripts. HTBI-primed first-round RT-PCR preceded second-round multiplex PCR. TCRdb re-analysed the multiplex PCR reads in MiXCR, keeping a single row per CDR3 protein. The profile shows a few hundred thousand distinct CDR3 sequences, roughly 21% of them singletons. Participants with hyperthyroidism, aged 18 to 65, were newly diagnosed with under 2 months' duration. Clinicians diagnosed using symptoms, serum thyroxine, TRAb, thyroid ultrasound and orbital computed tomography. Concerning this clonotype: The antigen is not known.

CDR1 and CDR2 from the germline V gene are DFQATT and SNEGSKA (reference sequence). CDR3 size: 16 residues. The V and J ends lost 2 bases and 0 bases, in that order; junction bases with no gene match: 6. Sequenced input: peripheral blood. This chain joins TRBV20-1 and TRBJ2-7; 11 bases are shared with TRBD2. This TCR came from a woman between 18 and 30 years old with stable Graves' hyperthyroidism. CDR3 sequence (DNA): TGCAGTGCTAGACTAGCGGGAGGTCCCTCCTCCTACGAGCAGTACTTC. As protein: CSARLAGGPSSYEQYF.